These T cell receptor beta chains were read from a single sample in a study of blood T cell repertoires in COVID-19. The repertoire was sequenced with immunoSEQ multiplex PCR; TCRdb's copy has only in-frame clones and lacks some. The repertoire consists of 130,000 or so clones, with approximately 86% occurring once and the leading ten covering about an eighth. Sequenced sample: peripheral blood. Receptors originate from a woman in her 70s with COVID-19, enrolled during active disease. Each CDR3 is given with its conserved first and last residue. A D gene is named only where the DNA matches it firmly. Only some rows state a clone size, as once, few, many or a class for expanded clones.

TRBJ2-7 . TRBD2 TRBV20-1 CSASRAGGGLYEQYF TGCAGTGCTAGTAGGGCGGGCGGGGGGCTTTACGAGCAGTACTTC
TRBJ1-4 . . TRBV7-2 CASSLAPGSTTNEKLFF TGTGCCAGCAGCTTAGCCCCAGGGTCGACAACTAATGAAAAACTGTTTTTT
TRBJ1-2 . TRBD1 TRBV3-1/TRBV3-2 CASSTGAGYTF TGTGCCAGCAGCACAGGGGCTGGCTACACCTTC
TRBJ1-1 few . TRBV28 CASSLLPWAQMNTEAFF TGTGCCAGCAGTTTATTACCTTGGGCCCAAATGAACACTGAAGCTTTCTTT
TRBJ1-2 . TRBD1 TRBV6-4 CASSARPGQPYGYTF TGTGCCAGCAGTGCCAGACCGGGACAGCCTTATGGCTACACCTTC
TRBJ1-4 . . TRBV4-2 CASSQEQGMTNEKLFF TGTGCCAGCAGCCAAGAACAGGGTATGACTAATGAAAAACTGTTTTTT
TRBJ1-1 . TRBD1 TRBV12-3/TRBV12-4 CASMDRGTEAFF TGTGCCAGTATGGACAGGGGCACTGAAGCTTTCTTT
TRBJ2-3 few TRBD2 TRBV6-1 CASSDPGRRGIRTDTQYF TGTGCCAGCAGTGACCCAGGGAGGCGGGGGATACGCACAGATACGCAGTATTTT
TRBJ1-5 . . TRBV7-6 CASSLGTFFDSNQPQHF TGTGCCAGCAGCTTGGGCACCTTCTTCGATAGCAATCAGCCCCAGCATTTT
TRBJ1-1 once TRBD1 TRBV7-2 CASSPPGTVNTEAFF TGTGCCAGCAGCCCCCCGGGGACAGTGAACACTGAAGCTTTCTTT
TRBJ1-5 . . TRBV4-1 CASSQDGAGVGQPQHF TGCGCCAGCAGCCAAGATGGGGCAGGGGTTGGGCAGCCCCAGCATTTT
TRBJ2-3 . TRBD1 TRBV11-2 CASSVGRGQGISDTQYF TGTGCCAGCAGCGTGGGCCGAGGACAGGGGATTTCAGATACGCAGTATTTT
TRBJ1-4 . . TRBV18 CASSPRVTNEKLFF TGTGCCAGCTCACCCCGGGTTACAAATGAAAAACTGTTTTTT
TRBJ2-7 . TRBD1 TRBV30 CAWSTGGGYEQYF TGTGCCTGGTCGACAGGGGGCGGTTACGAGCAGTACTTC
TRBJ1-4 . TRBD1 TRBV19 CATRTGPNEKLFF TGTGCCACCCGGACAGGCCCTAATGAAAAACTGTTTTTT
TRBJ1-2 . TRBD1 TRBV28 CATHTGGVYGYTF TGTGCCACACATACAGGGGGCGTCTATGGCTACACCTTC
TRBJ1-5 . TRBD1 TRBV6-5 CASRPTGANQPQHF TGTGCCAGCAGACCTACAGGGGCCAATCAGCCCCAGCATTTT
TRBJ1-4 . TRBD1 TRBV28 CASSPRTGRREKLFF TGTGCCAGCAGTCCCCGGACAGGGAGAAGGGAAAAACTGTTTTTT
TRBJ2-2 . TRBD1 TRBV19 CASSPGQTYTGELFF TGTGCCAGTAGTCCGGGACAGACTTACACCGGGGAGCTGTTTTTT
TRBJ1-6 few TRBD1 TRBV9 CASSAPRQGRYNSPLHF TGTGCCAGCAGCGCCCCGAGACAGGGCAGGTATAATTCACCCCTCCACTTT
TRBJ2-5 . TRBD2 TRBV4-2 CASSQLLWGGTLEGGTQYF TGTGCCAGCAGCCAACTCCTCTGGGGGGGGACCCTCGAGGGTGGGACCCAGTACTTC
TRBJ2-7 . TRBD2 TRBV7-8 CASSPSGGATYEQYF TGTGCCAGCAGCCCGAGCGGGGGGGCAACCTACGAGCAGTACTTC
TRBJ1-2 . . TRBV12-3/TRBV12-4 CASNAPGQGYTF TGTGCCAGCAATGCACCGGGACAAGGCTACACCTTC
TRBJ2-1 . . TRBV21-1 CASIPASSYNEQFF TGTGCCAGCATTCCCGCGAGCTCCTACAATGAGCAGTTCTTC
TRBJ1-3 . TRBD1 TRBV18 CASSPTGTGGVGNTIYF TGTGCCAGCTCACCGACTGGGACAGGGGGCGTTGGAAACACCATATATTTT
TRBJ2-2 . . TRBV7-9 CASSLKGSDFRLNTGELFF TGTGCCAGCAGCTTAAAAGGGTCGGACTTCCGATTAAACACCGGGGAGCTGTTTTTT
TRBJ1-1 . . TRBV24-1 CATSGTSGAEAFF TGTGCCACCAGTGGGACTTCGGGCGCTGAAGCTTTCTTT
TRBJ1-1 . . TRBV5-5 CASSLVRGNEAFF TGTGCCAGCAGCTTGGTAAGGGGAAATGAAGCTTTCTTT
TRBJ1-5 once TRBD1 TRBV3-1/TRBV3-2 CASSQDYGTGNQPQHF TGTGCCAGCAGCCAAGATTACGGGACAGGAAATCAGCCCCAGCATTTT
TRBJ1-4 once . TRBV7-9 CASGPQSRGDEKLFF TGTGCCAGCGGACCCCAATCGCGCGGGGATGAAAAACTGTTTTTT
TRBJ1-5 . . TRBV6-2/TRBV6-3 CASSYVGGAGQPQHF TGTGCCAGCAGTTACGTAGGGGGGGCTGGTCAGCCCCAGCATTTT
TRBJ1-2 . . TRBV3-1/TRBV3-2 CASSPPGAKNYGYTF TGTGCCAGCAGCCCTCCAGGGGCTAAGAACTATGGCTACACCTTC
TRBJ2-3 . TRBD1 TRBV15 CATSRGTGSTDTQYF TGTGCCACCAGCAGAGGGACAGGGAGTACAGATACGCAGTATTTT
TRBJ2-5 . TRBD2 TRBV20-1 CSASGAGGLETQYF TGCAGTGCTAGTGGAGCGGGGGGGCTGGAGACCCAGTACTTC
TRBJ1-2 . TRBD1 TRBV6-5 CASQGTGFFYGYTF TGTGCCAGCCAAGGGACAGGGTTTTTCTATGGCTACACCTTC
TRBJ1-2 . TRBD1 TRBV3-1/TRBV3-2 CASSQGTGDYGYTF TGTGCCAGCAGCCAGGGGACAGGGGACTATGGCTACACCTTC
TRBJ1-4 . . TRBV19 CASSPSGITNEKLFF TGTGCCAGTAGCCCTTCCGGGATAACTAATGAAAAACTGTTTTTT
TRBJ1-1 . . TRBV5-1 CASRKDSGSSAEAFF TGCGCCAGCAGAAAGGACAGCGGTTCATCCGCTGAAGCTTTCTTT
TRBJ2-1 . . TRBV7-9 CASSLDGYNEQFF TGTGCCAGCAGCCTTGACGGGTACAATGAGCAGTTCTTC
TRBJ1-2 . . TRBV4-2 CASSQDWQGNYGYTF TGTGCCAGCAGCCAAGATTGGCAGGGGAACTATGGCTACACCTTC
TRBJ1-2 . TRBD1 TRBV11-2 CASSPQGKGDGYTF TGTGCCAGCAGCCCACAGGGGAAAGGAGATGGCTACACCTTC
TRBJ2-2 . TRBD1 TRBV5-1 CASSLGPGTGNTGELFF TGCGCCAGCAGCTTGGGTCCCGGGACAGGGAACACCGGGGAGCTGTTTTTT
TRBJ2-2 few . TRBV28 CASSFGGARTGELFF TGTGCCAGCAGTTTTGGGGGCGCTAGAACCGGGGAGCTGTTTTTT
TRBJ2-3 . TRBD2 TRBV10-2 CASRGTSENTDTQYF TGCGCCAGCAGGGGGACTAGCGAGAACACAGATACGCAGTATTTT
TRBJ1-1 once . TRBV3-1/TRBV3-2 CASSQDSMNTEAFF TGTGCCAGCAGCCAGGACAGCATGAACACTGAAGCTTTCTTT
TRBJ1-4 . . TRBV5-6 CASSLERELFF TGTGCCAGCAGCTTGGAACGGGAACTGTTTTTT
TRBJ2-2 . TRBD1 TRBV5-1 CASSAGQAGYTGELFF TGCGCCAGCAGCGCCGGACAGGCCGGATACACCGGGGAGCTGTTTTTT
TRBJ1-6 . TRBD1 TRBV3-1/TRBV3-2 CASSQGTGMNSPLHF TGTGCCAGCAGCCAAGGGACAGGGATGAATTCACCCCTCCACTTT
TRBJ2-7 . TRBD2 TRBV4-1 CASSHAGTSDEQYF TGCGCCAGCAGCCATGCCGGGACTAGCGACGAGCAGTACTTC
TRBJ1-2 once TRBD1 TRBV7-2 CASSLFRTGNYGYTF TGTGCCAGCAGCTTATTTCGGACAGGGAACTATGGCTACACCTTC
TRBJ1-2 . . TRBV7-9 CASSLQGYLGYTF TGTGCCAGCAGCTTACAGGGGTACCTTGGCTACACCTTC
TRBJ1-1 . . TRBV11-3 CASSLYRNTEAFF TGTGCCAGCAGCTTATACAGGAACACTGAAGCTTTCTTT
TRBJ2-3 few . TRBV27 CASSLSEEDTQYF TGTGCCAGCAGTTTATCCGAGGAAGATACGCAGTATTTT
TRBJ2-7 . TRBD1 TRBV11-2 CASSPGQNFYEQYF TGTGCCAGCAGCCCGGGACAGAACTTCTACGAGCAGTACTTC
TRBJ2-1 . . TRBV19 CASKPGDIRNNEQFF TGTGCCAGTAAACCTGGCGACATTCGAAACAATGAGCAGTTCTTC
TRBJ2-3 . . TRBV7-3 CASSFSAADTQYF TGTGCCAGCAGCTTCTCCGCAGCGGATACGCAGTATTTT
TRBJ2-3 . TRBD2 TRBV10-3 CAISDEGGGDTQYF TGTGCCATCAGTGATGAAGGCGGGGGAGATACGCAGTATTTT
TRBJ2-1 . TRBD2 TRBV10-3 CAITRVRELNEQFF TGTGCCATCACCCGCGTGCGGGAGTTGAATGAGCAGTTCTTC
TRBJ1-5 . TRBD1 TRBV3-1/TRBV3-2 CASSQGRGHQPQHF TGTGCCAGCAGCCAAGGTAGGGGGCATCAGCCCCAGCATTTT